This is a list of T cell receptor beta chains from one sample in a study of monozygotic twins with inflammatory bowel disease. For each CDR3 protein, TCRdb gives one entry from its re-call of the 5' RACE reads, without DNA. Reported are 150,000 to 200,000 distinct CDR3 sequences; the ten largest clones contain around 7.2%. Sample: blood. The receptors originated from a human donor with ulcerative colitis or Crohn's disease, or a healthy co-twin of an affected twin (not recorded which). CDR3s include the opening cysteine and the closing phenylalanine or tryptophan.

J	V	CDR3
TRBJ2-5	TRBV30	CAWRIAGGQETQYF
TRBJ1-4	TRBV20-1	CSAFRQGVIEKLFF
TRBJ2-3	TRBV29-1	CSAYSTDTQYF
TRBJ2-1	TRBV20-1	CSASVVSSYNEQFF
TRBJ1-2	TRBV7-9	CASSSRTGGGYGYTF
TRBJ2-1	TRBV27	CASRAGNEQFF
TRBJ1-5	TRBV6-5	CASSYLGGQGGQPQHF
TRBJ1-2	TRBV5-6	CASSLFGQGVAGYTF
TRBJ2-7	TRBV5-6	CASSLAASGRPFEQYF
TRBJ1-1	TRBV7-9	CASSLTSGGGTEAFF
TRBJ2-1	TRBV7-2	CASSLNVWTYNEQFF
TRBJ1-1	TRBV27	CASSPSTSYPQNTEAFF
TRBJ2-3	TRBV30	CAWSNGGSTDTQYF
TRBJ2-1	TRBV7-9	CASSLWGGTLEQFF
TRBJ2-3	TRBV5-1	CASSSNILAGGPTDTQYF
TRBJ2-3	TRBV19	CASRRTVVTDTQYF
TRBJ1-1	TRBV5-6	CASGISHTEAFF
TRBJ1-3	TRBV7-7	CASSLSPSSDIPGNTIYF
TRBJ2-7	TRBV5-1	CASSFGSILAYEQYF
TRBJ1-6	TRBV27	CASSLDPGSPLHF
TRBJ1-1	TRBV6-1	CASITGHLNTEAFF
TRBJ2-1	TRBV10-3	CAIIPDRRYNEQFF
TRBJ1-2	TRBV28	CASEGGDGYTF
TRBJ2-2	TRBV12-5	CASGPAGGNTGELFF
TRBJ2-5	TRBV21-1	CASSKMGRAGGETQYF
TRBJ1-1	TRBV5-6	CASSGDLYRGGTEAFF
TRBJ1-1	TRBV7-9	CASSWRQGFNTEAFF
TRBJ2-1	TRBV6-1	CASSEAQPSYNEQFF
TRBJ2-3	TRBV7-9	CASSSRLRVIDTQYF
TRBJ2-5	TRBV6-1	CASSPRDRGQETQYF
TRBJ2-2	TRBV5-4	CASSPGLAGNTGELFF
TRBJ2-1	TRBV27	CASSLQGSGNEQFF
TRBJ2-1	TRBV5-1	CASSSPGTSAHNEQFF
TRBJ1-2	TRBV29-1	CSVLGWGLANYGYTF
TRBJ2-5	TRBV20-1	CSATRADQETQYF
TRBJ2-3	TRBV13	CASRKAGTAYTQYF
TRBJ2-7	TRBV19	CASSLSGTSGRGEQYF
TRBJ2-5	TRBV3-1	CASSQEAGIETQYF
TRBJ2-1	TRBV19	CASKGQGFPYNEQFF
TRBJ1-1	TRBV9	CASSPEWENTEAFF
TRBJ1-2	TRBV29-1	CSVGTGLTYNF
TRBJ2-1	TRBV20-1	CSASTVTGAYNEQFF
TRBJ1-6	TRBV19	CASNLSRDSPLHF
TRBJ2-7	TRBV6-2/TRBV6-3	CASSPILAGPPYEQYF
TRBJ1-1	TRBV12-3/TRBV12-4	CASSPRQGGTEAFF
TRBJ1-5	TRBV6-5	CASSYSRTGTGPQHF